The clone carrying this TCR beta chain turned up a few times. The data were taken from a study of tumor and adjacent non-tumor tissue in lung cancer. The CDR3 runs 15 residues. Germline values: CDR1 GTSNPN, CDR2 SVGIG (reference sequence). Trimming shortened V by 0 bases and J by 1 base, and 12 bases separated the two germline ends. Three rounds of nested PCR, following a modified ARM-PCR protocol, produced the TCRbeta library. TCRdb re-analysed the multiplex PCR reads in MiXCR, keeping a single row per CDR3 protein. The sample holds 200,000 to 250,000 distinct CDR3 sequences, approximately 74% seen once. The template was RNA from unsorted bulk tissue.

The chain has TRBV30 and TRBJ1-1; D not resolved. This TCR was sampled from a man aged 60 to 69 with non-small cell lung cancer. Sequencing was performed on lung tumor tissue. The CDR3 region is CAWSVRGRKNTEAFF. The CDR3 DNA sequence: TGTGCCTGGAGTGTACGCGGCAGGAAGAACACTGAAGCTTTCTTT.